These 23 T cell receptor beta chains were sequenced from one sample in a study of cytomegalovirus exposure and HLA in healthy donors. 60 Vbeta and 13 Jbeta primers were used in PCR. The data were produced by immunoSEQ multiplex PCR, yet TCRdb's version contains in-frame clones alone and is incomplete. The table shows approximately 40,000 clones, with roughly 80% occurring only once. The sequenced sample consisted of PBMCs. Receptors originate from a woman between 18 and 29 years old in good health and CMV-seropositive.

V and J are TRBV30 and TRBJ2-7; 8 nucleotides line up with TRBD2. The V gene end was trimmed by 7 bases and the J gene end by 0 bases; junction bases not matched to a gene: 2. The CDR3 runs 12 residues. Germline assignment: CDR1 GTSNPN and CDR2 SVGIG (reference sequence). The CDR3 loop reads CASAGGSYEQYF. The CDR3 DNA is TGTGCCTCGGCGGGGGGCTCCTACGAGCAGTACTTC.

The rearrangement joins TRBV5-1 to TRBJ2-3; 7 bases map to TRBD1. The junction had 6 bases not matched to a gene; V was cut back by 5 bases and J by 3 bases. The length of the CDR3 is 14 residues. Germline lookup yields CDR1 SGHRS and CDR2 YFSETQ. Here the CDR3 reads CASSFDRVTDTQYF. Written as DNA, the CDR3 is TGCGCCAGCAGTTTCGACAGGGTAACAGATACGCAGTATTTT.

This sequence joins TRBV6-5 and TRBJ2-7, with D possibly being TRBD2 (6 bases). This CDR3 spans 15 amino acids. Germline V gene lookup returns CDR1 MNHEY and CDR2 SVGAGI. Deletions cut 2 bases from V and 0 bases from J, with 11 bases between. CDR3 loop: CASSYRGGSSYEQYF. CDR3 in DNA: TGTGCCAGCAGTTACCGTGGAGGGAGCTCCTACGAGCAGTACTTC.

This sequence joins TRBV2 and TRBJ2-3, with D possibly TRBD1 on 5 matching bases. The CDR3 sequence is 14 residues long. V lost 6 bases and J 0 bases, leaving 10 bases between the germline ends. The germline V gene encodes CDR1 SNHLY and CDR2 FYNNEI. Here the CDR3 DNA reads TGTGCCAGCAGCAAGGGGTCTAGCACAGATACGCAGTATTTT. Translation: CASSKGSSTDTQYF.

This clone was found once. The chain links TRBV4-1 to TRBJ2-5; 11 nucleotides agree with TRBD2. The CDR3 extends over 17 amino acids. J lost 2 bases, V lost 2 bases, and 7 bases had no gene match. Germline lookup yields CDR1 MGHRA and CDR2 YSYEKL. In DNA, the CDR3 is TGCGCCAGCAGCCAATCGCTCGGACTAGCGGGTCAAGAGACCCAGTACTTC. Amino acids: CASSQSLGLAGQETQYF.

To note about this clone: Other DNA sequences in the sample encode the same CDR3. This chain connects TRBV28 to TRBJ2-5; 11 bases are shared with TRBD2. The germline V gene encodes CDR1 MDHEN and CDR2 SYDVKM. The CDR3 is 16 amino acids. J lost 3 bases, V lost 6 bases, and 9 bases had no gene match. The CDR3 nucleotides are TGTGCCAGCAGCTCCCTCAGACTAGCGGGGAAAGAGACCCAGTACTTC. The encoded protein is CASSSLRLAGKETQYF. Supplemented by reference TRBV28 and TRBJ2-5, the full variable domain reads DVKVTQSSRYLVKRTGEKVFLECVQDMDHENMFWYRQDPGLGLRLIYFSYDVKMKEKGDIPEGYSVSREKKERFSLILESASTNQTSMYLCASSSLRLAGKETQYFGPGTRLLVL.

The CDR3 loop is CASSLGGGAVYGYTF. The CDR3 nucleotides read TGTGCCAGCAGCTTGGGCGGGGGCGCGGTCTATGGCTACACCTTC. This chain joins TRBV5-6 and TRBJ1-2; D possibly corresponds to TRBD1 (6 bases). The CDR3 spans 15 residues. CDR1 is SGHDT, CDR2 YYEEEE, per germline. Deletions cut 0 bases from V and 4 bases from J, with 13 bases between.

The genes are TRBV21-1 and TRBJ2-5; TRBD2, the table's D call, lacks a check against the DNA. TRBV21-1 is described as a pseudogene. The CDR3 loop spans 16 amino acids. The CDR3 spells CASSEIPRPGRETQYF. CDR3 DNA sequence: TGTGCCAGCAGCGAAATCCCGAGGCCCGGAAGGGAGACCCAGTACTTC.

The chain joins TRBV28 to TRBJ2-7, with a possible D match to TRBD2 (5 bases). Trimming pared 6 bases from V and 4 bases from J, leaving 13 bases between. The V gene's germline CDR1 is MDHEN and CDR2 SYDVKM. The CDR3 has 13 residues. DNA of the CDR3: TGTGCCAGCAGCCGCGGTGCGGGTTACGAGCAGTACTTC. This gives the protein CASSRGAGYEQYF.

The chain carries TRBV6-1 and TRBJ2-3; 8 bases fit TRBD2. The germline gives CDR1 MNHNS, CDR2 SASEGT. This CDR3 spans 17 amino acids. The junction had 10 bases not matched to a gene; V was cut back by 2 bases and J by 3 bases. The CDR3 region is CASSEKAGDLWTDTQYF. The CDR3 coding sequence is TGTGCCAGCAGTGAAAAAGCGGGGGACCTCTGGACAGATACGCAGTATTTT.

This chain connects TRBV11-2 to TRBJ2-7; 8 bases match TRBD1. Germline V CDR1 and CDR2: SGHAT, FQNNGV. CDR3 length: 17 residues. V dropped 1 base and J dropped 8; count of bases not matched to a gene: 16. CDR3 in DNA: TGTGCCAGCAGCTTAGTTATTGCAGGGGGCCGCCCCACCAAGCAGTACTTC. It translates to CASSLVIAGGRPTKQYF.

V is TRBV4-3 and J is TRBJ2-3, with D perhaps matching TRBD2 (5 bases). V was clipped by 1 base and J by 1 base, with 18 bases between them. The CDR3 has 18 amino acids. In germline, CDR1 is LGHNA, CDR2 YSLEER. CDR3 sequence: CASSQVPSRVEGTDTQYF. The CDR3 bases are TGCGCCAGCAGCCAAGTTCCCTCTAGAGTGGAGGGCACAGATACGCAGTATTTT.

About this clone itself: An end of the junction differs from the germline gene, which may be a read error. The chain recombines TRBV7-8 with TRBJ2-1, with 15 nucleotides matching TRBD2. This CDR3 is 18 amino acids long. The germline V gene encodes CDR1 SGHVS and CDR2 FQNEAQ. CDR3 nucleotide sequence: TGTGCCAGCAGCTTAAATGGAGGCGGGGGACTAGCGGGGGGAAACAGGGTCTTC. It translates to CASSLNGGGGLAGGNRVF.

The chain employs TRBV6-4 and TRBJ2-3; 7 bases are a match to TRBD2. The CDR3 has 15 residues. V lost 3 bases, J lost 6 bases, and 9 bases stayed unmatched. Germline-derived CDR1 and CDR2 are MRHNA and SNTAGT. The CDR3 bases are TGTGCCAGCAGTGATACTAGCGCGCCCGGGGATACGCAGTATTTT. Translation gives CASSDTSAPGDTQYF.

This clone appeared once. The chain combines TRBV27 with TRBJ2-5, with 9 bases lining up with TRBD1. Germline CDR1 reads MNHEY; CDR2 reads SMNVEV (reference sequence). The CDR3 runs 12 residues. V was pared by 5 bases and J by 11 bases, with 6 bases of the junction left unmatched. CDR3 in amino acids: CASSGQGREQYF. The CDR3 region has the DNA TGTGCCAGCAGTGGACAGGGGAGAGAGCAGTACTTC.

The CDR3 DNA reads as TGTGCCAGCAGAGGGGAGGGGGGGATCGCCGGGGAGCTGTTTTTT. As protein: CASRGEGGIAGELFF. The chain is built from TRBV4-2 and TRBJ2-2; TRBD2 might be the D (7 bases). CDR1 is LGHNA and CDR2 is YNFKEQ in the germline V gene. V dropped 6 bases and J dropped 6 bases, with 17 bases sitting between them. This CDR3 is 15 amino acids long.

Note on this clone: The junction departs from germline at one end; a sequencing error may be responsible. The CDR3 sequence: CSSSLGQGLGYTF. In DNA form, the CDR3 reads TGTTCCAGCAGCTTGGGACAGGGATTAGGCTACACCTTC. This chain joins TRBV7-9 and TRBJ1-2; 9 nucleotides match TRBD1. The length of the CDR3 is 13 residues. The germline V gene encodes CDR1 SEHNR and CDR2 FQNEAQ (reference sequence).

This clone was detected only once. The rearrangement links TRBV27 to TRBJ2-5; 8 bases are shared with TRBD1. The length of the CDR3 is 13 residues. The V segment lost 6 bases and the J segment 5 bases; nucleotides outside the gene matches: 5. Germline CDR1 MNHEY, CDR2 SMNVEV (reference sequence). The chain's CDR3 is CASSPGQGETQYF. CDR3 in DNA: TGTGCCAGCAGCCCCGGACAGGGCGAGACCCAGTACTTC.

This chain links TRBV9 with TRBJ2-3; D not certain. The CDR3 loop spans 15 amino acids. CDR1 is SGDLS, CDR2 YYNGEE, per germline. Trimming took off 1 base at V and 0 bases at J, with 9 bases between the two ends. This chain's CDR3 is CASSVSWRSTDTQYF. CDR3 coding DNA: TGTGCCAGCAGCGTATCATGGCGGAGCACAGATACGCAGTATTTT. Variable domain in full (rest from reference TRBV9 and TRBJ2-3): DSGVTQTPKHLITATGQRVTLRCSPRSGDLSVYWYQQSLDQGLQFLIQYYNGEERAKGNILERFSAQQFPDLHSELNLSSLELGDSALYFCASSVSWRSTDTQYFGPGTRLTVL.

V gene TRBV4-2 combines with J gene TRBJ2-7; D gene ambiguous. CDR3 length: 17 residues. Trimming removed 4 bases at V and 2 bases at J, with 21 bases between. The V gene's germline CDR1 is LGHNA and CDR2 YNFKEQ. DNA of the CDR3: TGTGCCAGCAGCCTCCTTAGCAGCCTCTCGGGTGCCTACGAGCAGTACTTC. The encoded protein is CASSLLSSLSGAYEQYF.

This chain uses TRBV5-1 with TRBJ2-7, with 9 bases aligning to TRBD2. Germline V gives CDR1 SGHRS, CDR2 YFSETQ. V lost 7 bases, J lost 2 bases, and 10 bases stayed unmatched. The CDR3 contains 15 residues. The CDR3, as DNA: TGCGCCAGCGGCCAGGCTAGCGGGGTCGCCTACGAGCAGTACTTC. It is translated as CASGQASGVAYEQYF.

The sample holds one count of this clone. This chain uses TRBV27 with TRBJ1-1, with 7 bases aligning to TRBD1. The CDR3 contains 17 residues. Looked up from germline, CDR1 is MNHEY and CDR2 is SMNVEV (reference sequence). The V and J ends lost 6 bases and 6 bases, in that order; junction bases with no gene match: 19. Written as DNA, the CDR3 is TGTGCCAGCAGCGACCTCCTCCGACAGGGTGATTTTCCTGAAGCTTTCTTT. Amino acid sequence: CASSDLLRQGDFPEAFF.

This chain uses TRBV27 with TRBJ1-4, with unresolved D. Germline V lookup: CDR1 MNHEY, CDR2 SMNVEV (reference sequence). V lost 3 bases to trimming and J lost 8 bases, with 13 bases between them. This CDR3 comprises 14 residues. The DNA of the CDR3 is TGTGCCAGCAGTTTTGAGGGTCCATGGGAAAAACTGTTTTTT. Translation gives CASSFEGPWEKLFF.